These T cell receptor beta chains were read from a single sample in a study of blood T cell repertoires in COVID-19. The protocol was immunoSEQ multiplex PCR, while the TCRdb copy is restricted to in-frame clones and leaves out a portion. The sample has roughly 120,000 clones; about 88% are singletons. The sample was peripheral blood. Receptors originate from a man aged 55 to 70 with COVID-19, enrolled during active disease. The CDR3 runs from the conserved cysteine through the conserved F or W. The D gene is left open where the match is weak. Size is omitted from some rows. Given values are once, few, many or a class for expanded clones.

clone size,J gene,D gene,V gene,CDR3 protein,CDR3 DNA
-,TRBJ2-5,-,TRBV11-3,CASSLDPGGETQYF,TGTGCCAGCAGCTTAGACCCTGGGGGGGAGACCCAGTACTTC
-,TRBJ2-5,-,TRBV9,CASSRGQEGQETQYF,TGTGCCAGCAGTAGGGGACAAGAGGGGCAAGAGACCCAGTACTTC
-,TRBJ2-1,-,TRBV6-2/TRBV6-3,CASSRTLALPEQFF,TGTGCCAGCAGTCGGACTCTAGCGTTACCTGAGCAGTTCTTC
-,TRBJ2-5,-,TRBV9,CASSVALQETQYF,TGTGCCAGCAGCGTAGCCCTTCAAGAGACCCAGTACTTC
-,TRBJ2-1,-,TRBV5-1,CASSPGGYNEQFF,TGCGCCAGCTCCCCGGGCGGGTACAATGAGCAGTTCTTC
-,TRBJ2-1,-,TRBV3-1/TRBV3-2,CASSQEGAGANEQFF,TGTGCCAGCAGCCAAGAAGGGGCTGGAGCCAATGAGCAGTTCTTC
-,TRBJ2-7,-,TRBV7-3,CASSLRGGSEQYF,TGTGCCAGCAGCTTAAGGGGGGGCTCCGAGCAGTACTTC
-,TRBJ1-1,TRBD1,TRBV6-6,CASSSTGGTEAFF,TGTGCCAGCAGTTCAACAGGGGGCACTGAAGCTTTCTTT
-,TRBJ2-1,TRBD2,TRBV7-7,CASSLLAGVMNEQFF,TGTGCTAGCAGCTTATTAGCGGGAGTAATGAATGAGCAGTTCTTC
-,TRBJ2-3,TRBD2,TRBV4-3,CASSQETSGPQYF,TGCGCCAGCAGCCAAGAGACTAGCGGGCCGCAGTATTTT
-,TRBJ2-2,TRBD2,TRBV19,CASSVASGLEGELFF,TGTGCCAGTAGTGTTGCTAGCGGGTTGGAAGGGGAGCTGTTTTTT
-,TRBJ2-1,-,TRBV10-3,CAIKPTGQSNEQFF,TGTGCCATCAAACCCACAGGGCAGTCGAATGAGCAGTTCTTC
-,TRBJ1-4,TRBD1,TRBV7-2,CASSLGQGGEKLFF,TGTGCCAGCAGCTTGGGCCAGGGGGGTGAAAAACTGTTTTTT
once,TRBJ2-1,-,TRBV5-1,CASSRGTDYNEQFF,TGCGCCAGCAGCCGCGGGACGGACTACAATGAGCAGTTCTTC
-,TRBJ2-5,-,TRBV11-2,CASSLGARETQYF,TGTGCCAGCAGCTTAGGGGCCCGGGAGACCCAGTACTTC
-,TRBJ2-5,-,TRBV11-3,CASRSGETQYF,TGTGCCAGCAGGAGCGGGGAGACCCAGTACTTC
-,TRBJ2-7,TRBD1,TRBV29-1,CSVEDEGQGNEQYF,TGCAGCGTTGAAGATGAAGGACAGGGGAACGAGCAGTACTTC
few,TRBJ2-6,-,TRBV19,CASSTKRGFGANVLTF,TGTGCCAGTAGTACCAAGAGAGGTTTTGGGGCCAACGTCCTGACTTTC
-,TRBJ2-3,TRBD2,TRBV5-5,CASSRLAASTDTQYF,TGTGCCAGCAGCCGACTAGCGGCTAGCACAGATACGCAGTATTTT
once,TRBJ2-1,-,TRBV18,CASSRAGPYNEQFF,TGTGCCAGCTCGAGGGCGGGTCCCTACAATGAGCAGTTCTTC
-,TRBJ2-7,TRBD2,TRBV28,CASSPPAGGPFEQYF,TGTGCCAGCAGTCCACCCGCGGGAGGGCCGTTCGAGCAGTACTTC
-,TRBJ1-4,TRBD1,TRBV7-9,CASSSTGGVEKLFF,TGTGCCAGCAGCTCCACAGGGGGCGTTGAAAAACTGTTTTTT